Listed here are 21 T cell receptor beta chains from one sample, sequenced in a study of OX40 agonist ivuxolimab in advanced cancers. Data came from immunoSEQ multiplex PCR; TCRdb stores just in-frame clones and leaves some out. The data hold tens of thousands of clones, with around nine tenths observed a single time. This specimen consisted of CD4+ or CD8+ T cells sorted from blood, obtained in a trial of the OX40 agonist ivuxolimab. The source is an adult with an advanced solid tumor such as melanoma, head and neck, liver or kidney cancer.

This clone was recorded a few times. The chain uses TRBV28 and TRBJ1-4, with no clear D. V was trimmed by 4 bases and J by 5 bases, leaving 14 bases between them. This CDR3 has 15 residues. The V gene's germline CDR1 is MDHEN and CDR2 SYDVKM. CDR3: CASSSLDGRNEKLFF. CDR3 bases: TGTGCCAGCAGTTCGCTGGACGGAAGGAATGAAAAACTGTTTTTT.

The chain combines TRBV19 with TRBJ1-2; 12 nucleotides align to TRBD1. The V gene's germline CDR1 is LNHDA and CDR2 SQIVND (reference sequence). V lost 6 bases, J lost 8 bases, and 10 bases stayed unmatched. CDR3 length: 15 residues. CDR3: CASSSRDRGLLGYTF. In DNA form, the CDR3 reads TGTGCCAGTAGCTCCCGGGACAGGGGGCTCTTGGGCTACACCTTC.

The genes are TRBV7-2 and TRBJ2-4; 10 positions match TRBD2. The V gene end was trimmed by 8 bases and the J gene end by 0 bases; junction bases not matched to a gene: 4. Germline CDR1 and CDR2: SGHTA and FQGNSA. CDR3 length equals 15 residues. CDR3 sequence (DNA): TGTGCCAGCGGAACTAGCGGGGTAGCCAAAAACATTCAGTACTTC. This sequence encodes CASGTSGVAKNIQYF.

The chain uses TRBV9 and TRBJ2-3; tentative D call: TRBD2 (6 bases). V gave up 3 bases and J gave up 1 base, with 15 bases separating them. This CDR3 contains 16 residues. The germline V gene has CDR1 SGDLS and CDR2 YYNGEE. For the CDR3, the DNA is TGTGCCAGCAGCGCCCCGGGGGACTGGCGCACAGATACGCAGTATTTT. This encodes CASSAPGDWRTDTQYF.

The rearrangement joins TRBV4-3 to TRBJ1-3, with unresolved D. The CDR3 loop spans 18 amino acids. Germline V CDR1 and CDR2: LGHNA, YSLEER. V was cut by 0 bases and J by 6 bases, with 21 bases left in between. The CDR3 region is CASSQDRISGSAANTIYF. Written as DNA, the CDR3 is TGCGCCAGCAGCCAAGATCGGATCTCGGGGTCCGCGGCAAACACCATATATTTT.

The chain couples TRBV19 to TRBJ2-1; possible D gene TRBD2, 5 bases. CDR3 length: 12 amino acids. The germline V gene encodes CDR1 LNHDA and CDR2 SQIVND (reference sequence). V gave up 6 bases and J gave up 10 bases, with 13 bases separating them. CDR3 in amino acids: CASSGVAWEQFF. The CDR3 region has the DNA TGTGCCAGTAGCGGGGTGGCGTGGGAGCAGTTCTTC.

The chain links TRBV5-4 to TRBJ2-4; TRBD2 might be the D (6 bases). V dropped 6 bases and J dropped 8 bases, with 21 bases sitting between them. The CDR3 sequence is 15 residues long. Germline-derived CDR1 and CDR2 are SGHNT and YYREEE (reference sequence). The CDR3 nucleotides read TGTGCCAGCACCGAACTTGGGCGGGGAAGAGACATTCAGTACTTC. Its translation is CASTELGRGRDIQYF. Supplemented by reference TRBV5-4 and TRBJ2-4, the full variable domain reads ETGVTQSPTHLIKTRGQQVTLRCSSQSGHNTVSWYQQALGQGPQFIFQYYREEENGRGNFPPRFSGLQFPNYSSELNVNALELDDSALYLCASTELGRGRDIQYFGAGTRLSVL.

This clone has just a few counts. V gene TRBV10-3 combines with J gene TRBJ1-5; possible D gene TRBD1, 5 bases. V lost 8 bases to trimming and J lost 5 bases, with 10 bases between them. This CDR3 has 12 residues. From germline, CDR1 is ENHRY and CDR2 SYGVKD. The CDR3 here is CAISRGDQPQHF. CDR3 DNA sequence: TGTGCCATCTCAAGGGGAGATCAGCCCCAGCATTTT.

The chain employs TRBV28 and TRBJ1-2, with TRBD1 as a possible D gene (6 bases). Germline loops: CDR1 MDHEN, CDR2 SYDVKM. V was pared by 3 bases and J by 4 bases, with 9 bases between. This CDR3 region has 13 residues. The CDR3 region has the DNA TGTGCCAGCAGTTTGAGGGGGGCCTATGGCTACACCTTC. It is translated as CASSLRGAYGYTF.

The gene calls are TRBV19 and TRBJ1-2; D is unresolved. The germline V and J ends were trimmed by 7 bases and 8 bases, with 17 bases remaining between them. This CDR3 is built from 13 residues. Germline CDR1 LNHDA, CDR2 SQIVND (reference sequence). CDR3: CASTTGQGLGYTF. For the CDR3, the DNA is TGTGCCAGTACTACTGGGCAAGGGTTGGGCTACACCTTC.

The table lists this clone with a count of one. The V call is TRBV7-2, the J call TRBJ1-5; D is unclear. V lost 1 base and J 6 bases, leaving 7 bases between the germline ends. The CDR3 has 13 residues. Germline lookup yields CDR1 SGHTA and CDR2 FQGNSA. CDR3 amino acids: CASSLVVGQPQHF. The CDR3 region has the DNA TGTGCCAGCAGCTTAGTGGTGGGTCAGCCCCAGCATTTT.

The V call is TRBV10-3, the J call TRBJ2-7; 7 bases are shared with TRBD1. CDR3 length: 14 residues. Germline V gene lookup returns CDR1 ENHRY and CDR2 SYGVKD. The ends lost 6 bases at V and 5 bases at J; junction bases unmatched: 10. This chain's CDR3 is CAISPGTESHEQYV. The CDR3 region has the DNA TGTGCCATCAGCCCAGGGACAGAGTCCCACGAGCAGTACGTC.

The V call is TRBV6-6, the J call TRBJ1-4, with D unclear. Germline lookup yields CDR1 MNHNY and CDR2 SVGAGI (reference sequence). V was cut by 3 bases and J by 0 bases, with 8 bases left in between. The length of the CDR3 is 15 residues. Here the CDR3 DNA reads TGTGCCAGCAGTTATCCCGATACAACTAATGAAAAACTGTTTTTT. It specifies CASSYPDTTNEKLFF.

The V and J genes are TRBV7-9 and TRBJ2-3; 8 bases align to TRBD2. CDR3 size: 16 residues. Trimming cost V 0 bases and J 2 bases; bases outside gene matches: 4. From germline, CDR1 is SEHNR and CDR2 FQNEAQ (reference sequence). This CDR3 is CASSLAAGAVTDTQYF. The CDR3 coding sequence is TGTGCCAGCAGCTTAGCAGCGGGGGCGGTCACAGATACGCAGTATTTT.

As DNA, the CDR3 is TGTGCCAGTAGCCCCGCCCGGGGGGCGACTAGCACAGATACGCAGTATTTT. Translating it yields CASSPARGATSTDTQYF. This sequence joins TRBV19 and TRBJ2-3, with a possible D match to TRBD2 (7 bases). Trimming pared 6 bases from V and 0 bases from J, leaving 19 bases between. Germline V CDR1 and CDR2: LNHDA, SQIVND (reference sequence). The CDR3 totals 17 residues.

This rearrangement joins TRBV9 to TRBJ2-5, with no clear D. The CDR3 loop spans 15 amino acids. The ends were cut back, 0 bases at V and 4 bases at J, with 13 bases in the middle. The germline V gene encodes CDR1 SGDLS and CDR2 YYNGEE. CDR3: CASSVATTSAETQYF. In DNA form, the CDR3 reads TGTGCCAGCAGCGTAGCTACGACATCCGCAGAGACCCAGTACTTC.

The chain links TRBV5-5 to TRBJ1-5; TRBD1 matches 8 bases. Trimming removed 0 bases from V and 2 bases from J; junction bases left unmatched: 4. This CDR3 is 16 amino acids long. Germline V gene lookup returns CDR1 SGHKS and CDR2 YYEKEE (reference sequence). The CDR3: CASSLGAGQGNQPQHF. CDR3 bases: TGTGCCAGCAGCTTGGGGGCGGGACAGGGCAATCAGCCCCAGCATTTT.

V usage is TRBV9 and J usage is TRBJ2-1; D might be TRBD1 (5 bases). In germline, CDR1 is SGDLS, CDR2 YYNGEE. The CDR3 sequence is 17 residues long. Trimming stripped 0 bases from V and 3 bases from J, with 16 bases between. CDR3 residues: CASSVEIRGPLYNEQFF. The CDR3 DNA is TGTGCCAGCAGCGTAGAGATTAGGGGTCCGCTCTACAATGAGCAGTTCTTC.

V gene TRBV28 combines with J gene TRBJ2-7, with 9 bases lining up with TRBD2. The CDR3 totals 15 residues. Losses at the gene ends were 2 bases for V and 0 bases for J; bases not matched to a gene: 2. The V gene's germline CDR1 is MDHEN and CDR2 SYDVKM. The CDR3 loop is CASSLAGGSSYEQYV. The CDR3 region has the DNA TGTGCCAGCAGTTTAGCGGGGGGGAGCTCCTACGAGCAGTACGTC.

The chain is built from TRBV18 and TRBJ2-7, with TRBD1 identical over 9 bases. CDR1 and CDR2 (germline): KGHSH, LQKENI. V dropped 3 bases and J dropped 7; count of bases not matched to a gene: 7. The CDR3 totals 14 residues. For the CDR3, the DNA is TGTGCCAGCTCACCCTGGGACAGGGCGGGTGAGCAGTACTTC. Translating it yields CASSPWDRAGEQYF.

The genes are TRBV29-1 and TRBJ1-1, with 10 bases aligning to TRBD1. CDR3 size: 14 residues. Per the germline V gene, CDR1 is SQVTM and CDR2 is ANQGSEA. Trimming at V came to 1 base and at J to 3 bases, leaving 2 bases not matched to a gene. This chain's CDR3 is CSVEGDRGDTEAFF. As DNA, the CDR3 is TGCAGCGTTGAAGGGGACAGGGGAGACACTGAAGCTTTCTTT.